This T cell receptor (beta chain) was sequenced in a study of T cell responses to AZD1222 COVID-19 vaccine. Whole-study findings and limits: Spike regions recognized by vaccine-associated CD4 TCRs spanned the protein, led by 160-218 and 743-854. Clonal diversity may have been underestimated, and the donors were mostly white British, with more females than males. Recipients of AZD1222 seropositive at baseline numbered only five or six.

This clone showed up just a few times. The antigen is unknown. The repertoire was sequenced with immunoSEQ multiplex PCR; TCRdb's copy has only in-frame clones and lacks some. The sample consists of tens of thousands of clones, approximately 90% of them appearing once. The ends were cut back, 0 bases at V and 3 bases at J, with 19 bases in the middle. The CDR3 is 17 residues long. Per the germline V gene, CDR1 is SGHKS and CDR2 is YYEKEE (reference sequence). The input for sequencing was peripheral blood, taken 28 days after the second dose of the MenACWY control vaccine. The chain combines TRBV5-5 with TRBJ2-7; D ambiguous. The origin of this receptor is an adult who received the MenACWY meningococcal vaccine as a control. The CDR3 sequence: CASSLEGSLWAIYEQYF. CDR3 DNA: TGTGCCAGCAGCTTGGAAGGGTCACTCTGGGCGATCTACGAGCAGTACTTC.